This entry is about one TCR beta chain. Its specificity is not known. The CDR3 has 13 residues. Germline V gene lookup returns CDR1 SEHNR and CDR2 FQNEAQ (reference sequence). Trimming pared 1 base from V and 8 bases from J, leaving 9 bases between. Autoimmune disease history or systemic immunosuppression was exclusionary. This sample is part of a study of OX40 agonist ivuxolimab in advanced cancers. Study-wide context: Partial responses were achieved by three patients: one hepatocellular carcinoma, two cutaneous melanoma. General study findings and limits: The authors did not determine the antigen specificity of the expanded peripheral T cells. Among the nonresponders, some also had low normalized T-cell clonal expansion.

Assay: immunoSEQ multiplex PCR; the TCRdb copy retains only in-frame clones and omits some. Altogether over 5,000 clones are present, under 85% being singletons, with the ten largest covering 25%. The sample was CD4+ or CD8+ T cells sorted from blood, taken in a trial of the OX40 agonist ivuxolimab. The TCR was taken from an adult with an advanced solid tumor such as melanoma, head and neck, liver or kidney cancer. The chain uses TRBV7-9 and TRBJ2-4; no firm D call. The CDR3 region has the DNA TGTGCCAGCAGCTTAGACCCTGGGGACATTCAGTACTTC. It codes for CASSLDPGDIQYF.